This TCR beta chain was observed in a study of beta chain features in type 1 diabetes. Looking at the study overall: Over all samples combined, about 99,000,000 sorted cells were examined. Study results and caveats: Junctions at VDJ sites from type 1 diabetes patients had fewer insertions and more deletions. The naive, central memory and Treg TCRB repertoires looked more alike in patients than they did in healthy donors. Sequencing from cDNA could over-represent high-TCR-expressing cells.

This clone has a handful of counts. Its target is not known. The CDR3 extends over 19 amino acids. Germline lookup yields CDR1 SGHRS and CDR2 YFSETQ. Unmatched junction bases numbered 7, after V lost 3 bases and J lost 0 bases. cDNA synthesis used the whole RNA isolate, giving expressed TCRB sequences. Clones were sequenced by immunoSEQ multiplex PCR, and TCRdb holds only the in-frame ones, with some missing. This sample has under 400,000 clones, with roughly a fifth found just once. The sequence came from a woman under 30 in good health. Sequencing was carried out using naive CD4+ T cells from blood. The chain has TRBV5-1 and TRBJ2-3; 16 nucleotides agree with TRBD2. The CDR3 DNA is TGCGCCAGCAGCTCGGGGACTAGCGGGGGGGCCGACAGCACAGATACGCAGTATTTT. Translation: CASSSGTSGGADSTDTQYF.